These 16 T cell receptor beta chains were sequenced from one sample in a study of cytomegalovirus exposure and HLA in healthy donors. The PCR contained 60 Vbeta and 13 Jbeta primers. Here immunoSEQ multiplex PCR was the method, and the copy in TCRdb shows in-frame clones only, minus some. The data contain around 130,000 clones, 70% to 85% of them seen just once; the ten biggest clones take up approximately 3.1%. The sample consisted of PBMCs. The source of these receptors is a woman aged 18-29 years in good health and CMV-seropositive.

V is TRBV4-1 and J is TRBJ2-5; 7 bases agree with TRBD2. J gave up 3 bases and V 1 base, and 2 bases lay outside the gene matches. This CDR3 region has 14 residues. Germline CDR1 reads MGHRA; CDR2 reads YSYEKL. The CDR3 nucleotides read TGCGCCAGCAGCCAAGTGGGAGGGGAAGAGACCCAGTACTTC. Protein sequence: CASSQVGGEETQYF.

This chain links TRBV11-2 with TRBJ2-7; 7 bases map to TRBD2. With 4 bases clipped from V and 5 bases from J, the junction kept 5 bases outside the gene matches. This CDR3 contains 13 residues. Germline V CDR1 and CDR2: SGHAT, FQNNGV. CDR3 residues: CASSSWGGNEQYF. CDR3 sequence (DNA): TGTGCCAGCAGCTCCTGGGGGGGGAACGAGCAGTACTTC.

Comment on this clone: The conserved phenylalanine or tryptophan is not found at the CDR3 terminus, so this likely reflects a read error. V and J are TRBV5-1 and TRBJ1-6; TRBD1 matches at 9 bases. V shed 0 bases and J 5 bases; nucleotides not matched to a gene: 6. CDR1 is SGHRS and CDR2 is YFSETQ in the germline V gene. The CDR3 runs 17 residues. The DNA of the CDR3 is TGCGCCAGCAGCTTGGCTGGACAGGGGATCGATAATTCACCCCTCCACTCT. It is translated as CASSLAGQGIDNSPLHS.

The sample holds a few counts of this clone. The rearrangement links TRBV2 to TRBJ2-5; D is possibly TRBD2 (5 bases). V dropped 6 bases and J dropped 1 base, with 6 bases sitting between them. The germline V gene has CDR1 SNHLY and CDR2 FYNNEI. The CDR3 runs 12 residues. The CDR3 region is CASRDFQETQYF. In nucleotides, the CDR3 is TGTGCCAGCAGGGACTTCCAAGAGACCCAGTACTTC.

This chain links TRBV2 with TRBJ2-1; 16 bases align to TRBD2. From germline, CDR1 is SNHLY and CDR2 FYNNEI. The CDR3 contains 15 residues. V shed 6 bases and J 6 bases; nucleotides not matched to a gene: 2. In nucleotides, the CDR3 is TGTGCCAGCAGGGGACTAGCGGGGGGGCTCAATGAGCAGTTCTTC. Its translation is CASRGLAGGLNEQFF.

In its sample, this clone was seen a few times. The chain has TRBV5-4 and TRBJ2-1; tentative D call: TRBD1 (6 bases). The V and J ends lost 5 bases and 0 bases respectively, with 15 bases between them. The CDR3 is 16 residues long. Looked up from germline, CDR1 is SGHNT and CDR2 is YYREEE (reference sequence). The DNA of the CDR3 is TGTGCCAGCAGTTCCTCGAGGGGGAGCTCCTACAATGAGCAGTTCTTC. Its protein product is CASSSSRGSSYNEQFF.

The chain employs TRBV4-1 and TRBJ2-1; a possible D gene is TRBD2 (5 bases). The CDR3 is made up of 13 amino acids. Germline V lookup: CDR1 MGHRA, CDR2 YSYEKL. V was clipped by 2 bases and J by 7 bases, with 9 bases between them. The CDR3 nucleotides are TGCGCCAGCAGCCAAACTAGTACGAATGAGCAGTTCTTC. It specifies CASSQTSTNEQFF.

The rearrangement uses TRBV4-1 and TRBJ2-5; 13 bases fit TRBD2. With the DNA end fitting TRBJ2-7 better, the J assignment may be wrong. This CDR3 is built from 15 residues. CDR1 is MGHRA and CDR2 is YSYEKL in the germline V gene. CDR3 DNA: TGCGCCAGCAGCCAGCCCACTAGCGGGGGGGCCGAGCAGTACTTC. This encodes CASSQPTSGGAEQYF.

The rearrangement links TRBV5-6 to TRBJ2-5, with TRBD2 as a possible D gene (5 bases). V lost 4 bases and J 5 bases, leaving 9 bases between the germline ends. From germline, CDR1 is SGHDT and CDR2 YYEEEE. The CDR3 contains 12 residues. The CDR3, as DNA: TGTGCCAGCAGCCTAGCTGGGGAGACCCAGTACTTC. It encodes CASSLAGETQYF.

The DNA for the CDR3 is TGTGCCAGTACCAGGACAGCCTCGGGTCGCGGCTACACCTTC. Translated: CASTRTASGRGYTF. This chain connects TRBV19 to TRBJ1-2; D possibly corresponds to TRBD1 (6 bases). V lost 7 bases and J 8 bases, leaving 20 bases between the germline ends. Germline CDR1 reads LNHDA; CDR2 reads SQIVND (reference sequence). The CDR3 sequence is 14 residues long. Variable domain in full (rest from reference TRBV19 and TRBJ1-2): DGGITQSPKYLFRKEGQNVTLSCEQNLNHDAMYWYRQDPGQGLRLIYYSQIVNDFQKGDIAEGYSVSREKKESFPLTVTSAQKNPTAFYLCASTRTASGRGYTFGSGTRLTVV.

This chain joins TRBV9 and TRBJ2-5; TRBD1 is a possible D gene (6 bases). Germline CDR1 and CDR2: SGDLS and YYNGEE. Trimming cost V 5 bases and J 4 bases, with 9 bases left between them. This CDR3 contains 12 residues. Here the CDR3 reads CASRGAGETQYF. For the CDR3, the DNA is TGTGCCAGCAGGGGGGCCGGAGAGACCCAGTACTTC.

This chain connects TRBV9 to TRBJ1-2, with 7 bases aligning to TRBD1. V shed 3 bases and J 4 bases; nucleotides not matched to a gene: 3. The CDR3 contains 13 residues. Germline V gene lookup returns CDR1 SGDLS and CDR2 YYNGEE. The CDR3 sequence: CASSGRGVYGYTF. CDR3 in DNA: TGTGCCAGCAGCGGCAGGGGGGTCTATGGCTACACCTTC. The full variable domain, completed using reference TRBV9 and TRBJ1-2, is DSGVTQTPKHLITATGQRVTLRCSPRSGDLSVYWYQQSLDQGLQFLIQYYNGEERAKGNILERFSAQQFPDLHSELNLSSLELGDSALYFCASSGRGVYGYTFGSGTRLTVV.

The V call is TRBV15, the J call TRBJ2-1; the D gene is possibly TRBD1 (6 bases). Germline assignment: CDR1 LNHNV and CDR2 YYDKDF (reference sequence). This CDR3 region has 13 residues. The V gene lost 7 bases and the J gene lost 5 bases, with 12 bases spanning the gap. The CDR3 is CATNKGENNEQFF. Written as DNA, the CDR3 is TGTGCCACCAACAAGGGGGAGAACAATGAGCAGTTCTTC.

This clone is a singleton in its sample. This rearrangement joins TRBV7-9 to TRBJ2-5; 13 bases map to TRBD2. The CDR3 extends over 16 amino acids. Per germline, CDR1 SEHNR and CDR2 FQNEAQ (reference sequence). After removal of 4 bases from V and 1 base from J, the junction contained 3 bases not matched to a gene. In DNA, the CDR3 is TGTGCCAGCAGCTCGGGACTAGCGGGGATCCAAGAGACCCAGTACTTC. Encoded protein: CASSSGLAGIQETQYF.

V gene TRBV5-1 combines with J gene TRBJ2-5; the D is unclear. The J call may be in error: the DNA end matches TRBJ2-7 better. In germline, CDR1 is SGHRS, CDR2 YFSETQ. This CDR3 comprises 14 residues. CDR3: CASSLVSGSYEQYF. DNA for the CDR3: TGCGCCAGCAGCTTGGTGTCAGGATCCTACGAGCAGTACTTC.

This rearrangement joins TRBV6-1 to TRBJ2-3, with D perhaps matching TRBD2 (6 bases). The CDR3 runs 14 residues. Trimming cost V 1 base and J 12 bases, with 17 bases left between them. Germline-derived CDR1 and CDR2 are MNHNS and SASEGT. The CDR3 sequence is CASSEGGVSSPQYF. For the CDR3, the DNA is TGTGCCAGCAGTGAAGGCGGGGTCTCATCTCCACAGTATTTT.